The T cell receptor (beta chain) described here comes from a study of shared clonotypes between healthy human individuals. An even split of each subset's genomic DNA across several immunoSEQ plates was performed. Sequencing was performed with immunoSEQ multiplex PCR; in TCRdb, only in-frame clones are kept and a portion is missing. The data show roughly 2.2 million clones, just over 90% seen once. There are 15 residues in the CDR3. Germline lookup yields CDR1 LNHDA and CDR2 SQIVND (reference sequence). V lost 5 bases to trimming and J lost 1 base, with 14 bases between them. This clone has more than one count but fewer than ten.

This sequence joins TRBV19 and TRBJ1-1, with D perhaps matching TRBD1 (5 bases). This clonotype originated in a man between 18 and 35 years old in good health. Some clones in this sample may be carry-over from other donors' samples. The sample comprised naive CD4+ T cells from PBMCs. The subset here: CD45RA+ positively selected. The CDR3 reads CASSGARSGNTEAFF. The CDR3 coding sequence is TGTGCCAGTAGTGGGGCCCGAAGCGGGAACACTGAAGCTTTCTTT.